What follows are 12 T cell receptor beta chains derived from one specimen sequenced in a study of T cell changes during pregnancy in multiple sclerosis. Only in-frame clones appear in the TCRdb table, and some are missing; sequencing was by immunoSEQ multiplex PCR. This sample carries 35,000 to 55,000 clones, just under 95% of them seen once, and the ten largest clones take over 0.45%. The source was CD4+ T cells from peripheral blood mononuclear cells, collected in the third trimester of pregnancy. The receptors here all came from a female donor with multiple sclerosis, enrolled in a pregnancy study.

This clone was picked up one time. The rearrangement uses TRBV5-1 and TRBJ2-1; a possible D gene is TRBD2 (6 bases). CDR1 and CDR2 from the germline V gene are SGHRS and YFSETQ. Trimming shortened V by 0 bases and J by 2 bases, and 9 bases separated the two germline ends. This CDR3 has 15 residues. Written as DNA, the CDR3 is TGCGCCAGCAGCTTGGGCGGGAACACCTACAATGAGCAGTTCTTC. Translation gives CASSLGGNTYNEQFF.

The chain joins TRBV6-7 to TRBJ2-7; 15 positions agree with TRBD2. TRBV6-7 is marked as an open reading frame, function uncertain. CDR3 length: 16 residues. J was trimmed by 4 bases and V by 2 bases; bases with no gene match: 3. CDR3 region: CASSYRTSGREYEQYF. CDR3 bases: TGTGCCAGCAGTTACCGGACTAGCGGGAGGGAGTACGAGCAGTACTTC.

For the CDR3, the DNA is TGTGCCAGCAGCCTTGACAGGGTACGGGAGACCCAGTACTTC. It translates to CASSLDRVRETQYF. The rearrangement joins TRBV28 to TRBJ2-5; 7 bases line up with TRBD1. The CDR3 covers 14 residues. V dropped 6 bases and J dropped 5; count of bases not matched to a gene: 9. Germline loops: CDR1 MDHEN, CDR2 SYDVKM.

This chain's CDR3 is CASSVESGSSSYNEQFF. Written as DNA, the CDR3 is TGTGCCAGCAGCGTAGAAAGCGGGAGTAGTTCCTACAATGAGCAGTTCTTC. The rearrangement links TRBV9 to TRBJ2-1, with 8 bases lining up with TRBD2. The junction had 6 bases not matched to a gene; V was cut back by 0 bases and J by 1 base. The V gene's germline CDR1 is SGDLS and CDR2 YYNGEE. There are 17 residues in the CDR3.

The chain carries TRBV10-3 and TRBJ1-1; no firm D call. Germline CDR1 and CDR2: ENHRY and SYGVKD. The V gene lost 5 bases and the J gene lost 7 bases, with 14 bases spanning the gap. CDR3 size: 13 residues. The DNA for the CDR3 is TGTGCCATCAGTTCTAGAGGTCCTTTTGAAGCTTTCTTT. Translation gives CAISSRGPFEAFF.

The chain couples TRBV6-5 to TRBJ2-3; no reliable D call. This CDR3 has 12 amino acids. Germline lookup yields CDR1 MNHEY and CDR2 SVGAGI. With 6 bases removed from V and 0 bases from J, the gap between germline ends came to 4 bases. CDR3 loop: CASRTSTDTQYF. The CDR3 coding sequence is TGTGCCAGCAGGACTAGCACAGATACGCAGTATTTT.

This sequence joins TRBV5-1 and TRBJ2-7; 7 positions agree with TRBD2. Unmatched junction bases numbered 6, after V lost 0 bases and J lost 6 bases. The CDR3 loop spans 14 amino acids. Germline-derived CDR1 and CDR2 are SGHRS and YFSETQ. This chain's CDR3 is CASSLGDYSGEQYF. The CDR3 DNA reads TGCGCCAGCAGCTTGGGGGACTACTCGGGCGAGCAGTACTTC.

J is TRBJ1-5 and V is TRBV6-4; D is ambiguous. The CDR3 has 14 residues. The germline V gene encodes CDR1 MRHNA and CDR2 SNTAGT. Trimming pared 5 bases from V and 0 bases from J, leaving 8 bases between. For the CDR3, the DNA is TGTGCCAGCAGTAAGGAGTATAGCAATCAGCCCCAGCATTTT. Its translation: CASSKEYSNQPQHF.

The rearrangement uses TRBV19 and TRBJ2-3; TRBD2 is a possible D gene (6 bases). Germline V lookup: CDR1 LNHDA, CDR2 SQIVND (reference sequence). V lost 3 bases to trimming and J lost 2 bases, with 12 bases between them. CDR3 length: 15 residues. CDR3 DNA: TGTGCCAGTAGTATTTCGGGAGAGATCACAGATACGCAGTATTTT. Translating it yields CASSISGEITDTQYF. The variable domain in full, completed from reference TRBV19 and TRBJ2-3, reads DGGITQSPKYLFRKEGQNVTLSCEQNLNHDAMYWYRQDPGQGLRLIYYSQIVNDFQKGDIAEGYSVSREKKESFPLTVTSAQKNPTAFYLCASSISGEITDTQYFGPGTRLTVL.

The rearrangement joins TRBV27 to TRBJ2-3, with 7 nucleotides matching TRBD1. Germline loops: CDR1 MNHEY, CDR2 SMNVEV (reference sequence). Trimming at V came to 6 bases and at J to 3 bases, leaving 6 bases not matched to a gene. The CDR3 runs to 14 residues. Here the CDR3 reads CASRRTGRTDTQYF. For the CDR3, the DNA is TGTGCCAGCAGACGGACAGGACGAACAGATACGCAGTATTTT.

The chain recombines TRBV6-5 with TRBJ2-1, with a possible D match to TRBD1 (5 bases). Germline loops: CDR1 MNHEY, CDR2 SVGAGI. The CDR3 has 16 amino acids. V gave up 2 bases and J gave up 4 bases, with 15 bases separating them. The CDR3 DNA reads as TGTGCCAGCAGTTACGGGGCTCGGAGAAAATACAATGAGCAGTTCTTC. Protein product: CASSYGARRKYNEQFF.

The CDR3 loop is CASSGDRSYEQYF. CDR3 DNA sequence: TGTGCCAGTAGTGGAGACAGAAGCTACGAGCAGTACTTC. The chain links TRBV19 to TRBJ2-7, with D perhaps TRBD1 (5 bases). This CDR3 contains 13 residues. The germline V gene has CDR1 LNHDA and CDR2 SQIVND (reference sequence). Trimming stripped 5 bases from V and 3 bases from J, with 11 bases between.